The text below deals with one T cell receptor beta chain. This sample is drawn from a study of blood T cell repertoires in COVID-19. About the study: The samples span acute and convalescent COVID-19 from the United States, Italy and Spain. PBMCs, B-cell-depleted T cells, or T cells provided the cDNA or gDNA that made up the material.

Original processing notes: Using reference gene primer amplification, nucleated cell counts were estimated. Assay: immunoSEQ multiplex PCR; the TCRdb copy retains only in-frame clones and omits some. V and J calls and clone size are given by that table; D and trimming were obtained from the DNA. Found here are some 200,000 clones, 75% to 90% of them singletons; the top ten hold roughly 6.1%. V shed 3 bases, J shed 9 bases, and the junction held 14 bases outside the gene matches. The germline V gene has CDR1 SGHRS and CDR2 YFSETQ. The CDR3 totals 15 residues. The receptor was isolated from a woman between 35 and 50 years old with acute or convalescent COVID-19. Material: peripheral blood. This chain uses TRBV5-1 with TRBJ2-5, with TRBD2 matching 7 bases. CDR3 nucleotide sequence: TGCGCCAGCAGCTCCCGGGGGGACCCAAGCAGGGCCCAGTACTTC. Translation: CASSSRGDPSRAQYF.